A single sample gave rise to the 9 T cell receptor beta chains below, sequenced in a study of T cell responses to AZD1222 COVID-19 vaccine (dated by TCRdb to about 2021). What this sample's time point label stands for: baseline before first vaccination. Library creation used the immunoSEQ multiplex PCR assay. What TCRdb holds here is the immuneACCESS table cut down to in-frame rearrangements. Part of the clones is not present; checked against another copy, under half of the missing clones reflect an unresolved V gene, and the others are unexplained. Counted in this sample were 100,000 to 150,000 clones; about nine tenths of them appeared once. The ten top clones hold 6.5% to 9.5% of the sample. Sequencing was performed on peripheral blood, taken on day 0 of AZD1222 vaccination. The receptor set was obtained from an adult in good health.

The rearrangement joins TRBV6-4 to TRBJ2-6; the match to TRBD1 covers 8 bases. Trimming at V came to 4 bases and at J to 0 bases, leaving 11 bases not matched to a gene. The CDR3 runs to 19 residues. Germline assignment: CDR1 MRHNA and CDR2 SNTAGT. CDR3 coding DNA: TGTGCCAGCAGTGCGTCAGGGACAGGAAGGGGCTCTGGGGCCAACGTCCTGACTTTC. It specifies CASSASGTGRGSGANVLTF.

The CDR3 is CASTTTGGAGTF. The DNA for the CDR3 is TGTGCCAGCACAACTACAGGGGGCGCAGGTACCTTC. The rearrangement links TRBV12-3 or TRBV12-4 to TRBJ1-2; 9 nucleotides align to TRBD1. There are 12 residues in the CDR3. V lost 7 bases and J lost 14; bases outside the gene matches: 11.

This clone was detected only a few times. This chain joins TRBV28 and TRBJ2-2, with D uncertain. Germline CDR1 MDHEN, CDR2 SYDVKM. V lost 3 bases and J 4 bases, leaving 12 bases between the germline ends. The CDR3 has 15 residues. This CDR3 reads CASSFYKSRTGELFF. The CDR3 DNA is TGTGCCAGCAGTTTTTATAAGAGCCGCACCGGGGAGCTGTTTTTT.

The chain is built from TRBV5-6 and TRBJ1-2; D remains unclear. V was cut by 4 bases and J by 4 bases, with 14 bases left in between. This CDR3 is built from 14 residues. Germline lookup yields CDR1 SGHDT and CDR2 YYEEEE. The DNA of the CDR3 is TGTGCCAGCAGCGCGGGTAGACCTGGCTATGGCTACACCTTC. Protein: CASSAGRPGYGYTF.

The V and J genes are TRBV27 and TRBJ2-3; D perhaps matches TRBD2 (7 bases). Germline V CDR1 and CDR2: MNHEY, SMNVEV (reference sequence). The CDR3 runs 16 residues. The V end was cut by 5 bases, the J end by 1 base, with 16 bases between. In nucleotides, the CDR3 is TGTGCCAGCAGTGCGGGGGCACCTCCGGGCACAGATACGCAGTATTTT. Its protein product is CASSAGAPPGTDTQYF.

The chain has TRBV2 and TRBJ2-3; perhaps TRBD1 as D (5 bases). The CDR3 is made up of 12 amino acids. Trimming cost V 4 bases and J 4 bases, with 6 bases left between them. CDR1 and CDR2 from the germline V gene are SNHLY and FYNNEI. The CDR3 sequence: CASSVGPDTQYF. The CDR3, as DNA: TGTGCCAGCAGTGTGGGGCCAGATACGCAGTATTTT.

Only a few counts were recorded for this clone. This chain connects TRBV24-1 to TRBJ1-1, with unresolved D. The V and J ends lost 3 bases and 7 bases respectively, with 5 bases between them. Germline values: CDR1 KGHDR, CDR2 SFDVKD. The CDR3 loop spans 11 amino acids. The CDR3 protein is CATSDGDEAFF. The CDR3 DNA reads TGTGCCACCAGTGATGGGGATGAAGCTTTCTTT.

The CDR3 bases are TGCGCCAGCAGCTTGGGTCCGAGCAGTGGAGAGCAGTACTTC. It translates to CASSLGPSSGEQYF. V is TRBV5-1 and J is TRBJ2-7; D uncertain. This CDR3 is built from 14 residues. Germline V lookup: CDR1 SGHRS, CDR2 YFSETQ. Trimming cost V 0 bases and J 7 bases, with 14 bases left between them.

The J gene is TRBJ2-7, the V gene TRBV3-1 (or the pseudogene TRBV3-2); D unresolved. This CDR3 spans 12 amino acids. V dropped 3 bases and J dropped 3 bases, with 6 bases sitting between them. Germline V gene sequence: CDR1 LGHDT, CDR2 YNNKEL (reference sequence). CDR3 amino acids: CASSQGLYEQYF. In nucleotides, the CDR3 is TGTGCCAGCAGCCAGGGCCTCTACGAGCAGTACTTC.